This is a list of T cell receptor beta chains from one sample in a study of T cell responses to AZD1222 COVID-19 vaccine. Sequencing was performed with immunoSEQ multiplex PCR; in TCRdb, only in-frame clones are kept and a portion is missing. The profile shows about 110,000 clones, roughly nine tenths of them singletons. The sequencing used peripheral blood, collected on day 0 of MenACWY control vaccination. The receptors were sampled from an adult in good health. Each CDR3 is given with its conserved first and last residue. Fields, in order: D gene, J gene, V gene, clone size, CDR3 DNA, CDR3 protein. A D gene is named only where the DNA matches it firmly. Only part of the rows carry a size: once, few, many, or a class if the clone is expanded.

>TRBD1|TRBJ1-5|TRBV7-9|once
TGTGCCAGCAGCTCCCGACAGGGGGCTTGGCCCCAGCATTTT
CASSSRQGAWPQHF
>TRBD1|TRBJ1-2|TRBV5-4|.
TGTGCCAGCAGCTCACAGGGGCAGGGTAGATATGGCTACACCTTC
CASSSQGQGRYGYTF
>TRBD1|TRBJ2-7|TRBV5-1|.
TGCGCCAGCAGCACGGGGACAGGCGATCTAAACTACGAGCAGTACTTC
CASSTGTGDLNYEQYF
>.|TRBJ1-1|TRBV15|.
TGTGCCACCGGGGGTCGGAAGGATTTGTCTGAAGCTTTCTTT
CATGGRKDLSEAFF
>TRBD2|TRBJ2-1|TRBV2|few
TGTGCCAGCAGAGCGGGGACTGCGGATGAGCAGTTCTTC
CASRAGTADEQFF
>TRBD1|TRBJ2-1|TRBV27|.
TGTGCCAGCAGCTTAACCGGGACAGGGGGGTACAATGAGCAGTTCTTC
CASSLTGTGGYNEQFF
>TRBD1|TRBJ1-2|TRBV20-1|.
TGCAGTGCTAGTCCGGGACAGGGTGATTCCGGCTACACCTTC
CSASPGQGDSGYTF
>TRBD1|TRBJ1-2|TRBV29-1|.
TGCAGCGTCTCATACAGGGGCGGAGGCTACACCTTC
CSVSYRGGGYTF
>.|TRBJ2-7|TRBV2|once
TGTGCCAGCACCGAAATCCCCTACGAGCAGTACTTC
CASTEIPYEQYF
>.|TRBJ2-1|TRBV6-6|.
TGTGCCAGCCACCGGGACGGTTACAATGAGCAGTTCTTC
CASHRDGYNEQFF
>.|TRBJ1-2|TRBV19|once
TGTGCCAGTAGTCTGGGAAACTATGGCTACACCTTC
CASSLGNYGYTF
>TRBD1|TRBJ1-4|TRBV5-6|.
TGTGCCAGCAGCCGGACGGACAGGGGCAATGAAAAACTGTTTTTT
CASSRTDRGNEKLFF
>TRBD1|TRBJ2-7|TRBV5-5|.
TGTGCCAGCAGCTGGACAGGGTACGAGCAGTACTTC
CASSWTGYEQYF
>.|TRBJ1-2|TRBV28|.
TGTGCCAGCAGTTTAAAAGGGGCTGGCTACACCTTC
CASSLKGAGYTF
>.|TRBJ1-1|TRBV7-2|.
TGTGCCAGCAGATTTGGAGACAGCGACACTGAAGCTTTCTTT
CASRFGDSDTEAFF
>.|TRBJ2-7|TRBV11-2|.
TGTGCCAGCAGCTATGCAGGGGATTCCGCCTACGAGCAGTACTTC
CASSYAGDSAYEQYF
>.|TRBJ2-2|TRBV9|.
TGTGCCAGCAGCGTAGTGGGGTGGGGCGCGAACACCGGGGAGCTGTTTTTT
CASSVVGWGANTGELFF
>TRBD1|TRBJ1-2|TRBV19|.
TGTGCCAGTAGTATAGATACAGGGGGGGCAAGCGGCTACACCTTC
CASSIDTGGASGYTF
>TRBD1|TRBJ2-2|TRBV9|.
TGTGCCAGCAGCGTAGGACAGGGGCGGACCGGGGAGCTGTTTTTT
CASSVGQGRTGELFF
>.|TRBJ1-1|TRBV7-9|few
TGTGCCAGCAGCTTAGCGTTGGCACAGAACACTGAAGCTTTCTTT
CASSLALAQNTEAFF
>.|TRBJ2-7|TRBV5-6|.
TGTGCCAGCAGCCCGGGGGGACAAAGCATCAACGGGCAGTACTTC
CASSPGGQSINGQYF
>.|TRBJ1-1|TRBV4-3|.
TGCGCCAGCAGCCAAGGGCAGGGTGACCCCGATGGGGCTTTCTTT
CASSQGQGDPDGAFF
>.|TRBJ2-1|TRBV18|.
TGTGCCAGCTCACCACAGGCTACTAACAATGAGCAGTTCTTC
CASSPQATNNEQFF
>.|TRBJ2-5|TRBV6-5|.
TGTGCCAGCGCCCCGGGGGGCGCCAGGGAGACCCAGTACTTC
CASAPGGARETQYF
>TRBD2|TRBJ2-3|TRBV28|.
TGTGCCAGCATCCTAGCGGGGATGAGCACAGATACGCAGTATTTT
CASILAGMSTDTQYF
>.|TRBJ1-5|TRBV7-2|.
TGTGCCAGCAGCTTAGTGGGGAATAGCAATCAGCCCCAGCATTTT
CASSLVGNSNQPQHF
>.|TRBJ1-4|TRBV5-1|.
TGCGCCAGCAGCAGGAGGCCGGCCGAAAAACTGTTTTTT
CASSRRPAEKLFF
>.|TRBJ2-2|TRBV2|once
TGTGCCAGCAGCTCGAGGGCCAACACCGGGGAGCTGTTTTTT
CASSSRANTGELFF
>TRBD1|TRBJ2-7|TRBV5-1|.
TGCGCCAGCAGCGCCAGGACAGGGGGCGATTACGAGCAGTACTTC
CASSARTGGDYEQYF
>.|TRBJ1-1|TRBV9|.
TGTGCCAGCAGCGTAGGCACGGGCACTGAAGCTTTCTTT
CASSVGTGTEAFF
>.|TRBJ1-1|TRBV13|.
TGTGCCAGCAGCCAGGGGCAGGGCACCACTGAAGCTTTCTTT
CASSQGQGTTEAFF
>.|TRBJ1-4|TRBV2|once
TGTGCCAGCAGTGGTCTCGGGGGCCTAAATGACAAACTGTTTTTT
CASSGLGGLNDKLFF
>.|TRBJ2-2|TRBV5-1|.
TGCGCCAGCAGGCCACAGGGAGGGCCCGGGGAGCTGTTTTTT
CASRPQGGPGELFF
>.|TRBJ2-3|TRBV29-1|.
TGCAGCGTTGAGGGGGGATCGACAGATACGCAGTATTTT
CSVEGGSTDTQYF
>TRBD1|TRBJ1-4|TRBV2|.
TGTGCCAGCAGTGAAAGGACAGGGGGTGTTGAAAAACTGTTTTTT
CASSERTGGVEKLFF
>.|TRBJ1-2|TRBV10-2|.
TGCGCCAGCAGTGAAACGGGGGACTATGGCTACACCTTC
CASSETGDYGYTF
>TRBD2|TRBJ2-3|TRBV5-1|.
TGCGCCAGCAGCTTGCGACGTAGCGGGGGGGCCGTCGATACGCAGTATTTT
CASSLRRSGGAVDTQYF
>TRBD1|TRBJ1-1|TRBV9|.
TGTGCCAGCAGCGATGACAGGGATGAAGCTTTCTTT
CASSDDRDEAFF
>TRBD1|TRBJ1-3|TRBV5-1|.
TGCGCCAGCAGCTTGCGGACCGGGACAGAAGACACCATATATTTT
CASSLRTGTEDTIYF
>.|TRBJ1-5|TRBV28|once
TGTGCCAGCAGTTTAAGAGGGGCAGACAATCAGCCCCAGCATTTT
CASSLRGADNQPQHF
>.|TRBJ2-5|TRBV20-1|.
TGCAGTGCTAGTAGCGGAACCCACCAAGAGACCCAGTACTTC
CSASSGTHQETQYF
>.|TRBJ1-1|TRBV6-4|.
TGTGCCAGCAGTGACTCAGAGGGTGGCACTGAAGCTTTCTTT
CASSDSEGGTEAFF
>TRBD2|TRBJ2-3|TRBV7-3|.
TGTGCCAGCAGCATACTTGGACTAGGGCTAGATACGCAGTATTTT
CASSILGLGLDTQYF
>.|TRBJ2-2|TRBV12-3/TRBV12-4|.
TGTGCCAGCAGTGAAGGGAACACCGGGGAGCTGTTTTTT
CASSEGNTGELFF
>TRBD1|TRBJ2-7|TRBV11-2|.
TGTGCCAGCAGCCGCACAGGGACAGCGTACGAGCAGTACTTC
CASSRTGTAYEQYF
>.|TRBJ2-1|TRBV24-1|.
TGTGCCACCAGTGATTTGAGCAGGGCCGAATACCATGAGCAGTTCTTC
CATSDLSRAEYHEQFF
>TRBD1|TRBJ1-2|TRBV7-2|.
TGTGCCAGCAGCTTAGAAGGGACAGTCAACTATGGCTACACCTTC
CASSLEGTVNYGYTF
>.|TRBJ1-4|TRBV14|once
TGTGCCAGCAGTCCCGAAAGGGCGAACCTCCGAGGTGAAAAACTGTTTTTT
CASSPERANLRGEKLFF
>.|TRBJ1-1|TRBV5-6|.
TGTGCCAGCAGCTTACAGGGAGGCACTGAAGCTTTCTTT
CASSLQGGTEAFF
>.|TRBJ1-6|TRBV2|few
TGTGCCAGCCGGCGGGGATTGGGGAATTCACCCCTCCACTTT
CASRRGLGNSPLHF
>TRBD1|TRBJ2-2|TRBV30|.
TGTGCCTGGAGGGGACAGGGACCCGGGGAGCTGTTTTTT
CAWRGQGPGELFF
>TRBD1|TRBJ1-2|TRBV7-9|.
TGTGCCAGCAGCTTAACAGGGGGCTCTGGCTACACCTTC
CASSLTGGSGYTF